The source of this T cell receptor beta chain is a study of cytomegalovirus exposure and HLA in healthy donors. Study-wide findings and caveats: The listing of 160 or so TCR beta chains classed them as cytomegalovirus-associated. A prior analysis recorded that most TCR beta V segments were productive about 90% or about 30% of the time. Exclusion as indistinguishable affected some V segments, including TRBV6-2 and TRBV6-3. Using a false discovery rate of 0.05, a later analysis showed that fewer than 20,000 TCR beta sequences were associated with HLA alleles.

CDR1 is SGHRS, CDR2 YFSETQ, per germline. Trimming left V 0 bases short and J 3 bases short, with 11 bases between. This CDR3 comprises 15 residues. Notes on this clone: What it binds is unknown.

With 60 Vbeta and 13 Jbeta primers, the PCR was carried out. The data were produced by immunoSEQ multiplex PCR, yet TCRdb's version contains in-frame clones alone and is incomplete. Of 100,000 or so clones listed, 83% are singletons. The receptor was isolated from a man aged 40-50 years in good health and CMV-seronegative. The chain links TRBV5-1 to TRBJ2-3; D is possibly TRBD1 (5 bases). The specimen was PBMCs. This CDR3 reads CASSLEGATTDTQYF. As DNA, the CDR3 is TGCGCCAGCAGCTTGGAAGGGGCCACGACAGATACGCAGTATTTT.